Listed below are T cell receptor beta chains from one sample, sequenced in a study of blood T cell repertoires in COVID-19. Sequenced by immunoSEQ multiplex PCR; TCRdb stores in-frame clones only, minus some. This table has roughly 250,000 clones, about 90% appearing once. Sequenced: PBMCs or T cells enriched from blood (not recorded which). The receptors originated from a human donor in a cohort exposed to, infected with or recovered from COVID-19 (not recorded which). The donor label of this sample is uncertain. The CDR3 runs from the conserved cysteine through the conserved F or W. D genes are given only for firm matches. Not all rows give a size; the values are once, few, many and, for expanded clones, a class.

clone size: few
D gene: TRBD1
V gene: TRBV6-6
J gene: TRBJ2-5
CDR3 protein: CASSLGQGGQETQYF
CDR3 DNA: TGTGCCAGCAGTTTAGGACAGGGGGGTCAAGAGACCCAGTACTTC

clone size: -
D gene: TRBD2
V gene: TRBV5-6
J gene: TRBJ2-2
CDR3 protein: CASRVTSGDTGELFF
CDR3 DNA: TGTGCCAGCAGAGTGACTAGCGGGGACACCGGGGAGCTGTTTTTT

clone size: -
D gene: TRBD1
V gene: TRBV4-1
J gene: TRBJ2-7
CDR3 protein: CASSGQGNFYEQYF
CDR3 DNA: TGCGCCAGCAGCGGACAGGGTAACTTCTACGAGCAGTACTTC

clone size: -
D gene: -
V gene: TRBV6-5
J gene: TRBJ2-2
CDR3 protein: CASRDSSNTGELFF
CDR3 DNA: TGTGCCAGCAGGGACAGCTCGAACACCGGGGAGCTGTTTTTT

clone size: -
D gene: TRBD2
V gene: TRBV30
J gene: TRBJ2-5
CDR3 protein: CAWSISSGGQETQYF
CDR3 DNA: TGTGCCTGGAGTATATCCAGCGGGGGGCAAGAGACCCAGTACTTC

clone size: once
D gene: TRBD2
V gene: TRBV15
J gene: TRBJ2-5
CDR3 protein: CATSRGTSGDLETQYF
CDR3 DNA: TGTGCCACCAGCAGAGGGACTAGCGGGGATTTAGAGACCCAGTACTTC

clone size: -
D gene: TRBD2
V gene: TRBV19
J gene: TRBJ2-1
CDR3 protein: CASSTGTSAYNEQFF
CDR3 DNA: TGTGCCAGTAGTACCGGGACTAGCGCCTACAATGAGCAGTTCTTC

clone size: -
D gene: -
V gene: TRBV5-4
J gene: TRBJ2-5
CDR3 protein: CASRGGAQETQYF
CDR3 DNA: TGTGCCAGCAGAGGAGGGGCGCAAGAGACCCAGTACTTC

clone size: -
D gene: -
V gene: TRBV19
J gene: TRBJ1-1
CDR3 protein: CASSIDFTEAFF
CDR3 DNA: TGTGCCAGTAGTATAGACTTCACTGAAGCTTTCTTT

clone size: few
D gene: -
V gene: TRBV12-2
J gene: TRBJ1-4
CDR3 protein: CASRSTRQGATNEKLFF
CDR3 DNA: TGTGCAAGTCGCTCCACCCGACAGGGTGCAACTAATGAAAAACTGTTTTTT

clone size: once
D gene: -
V gene: TRBV7-9
J gene: TRBJ1-1
CDR3 protein: CASSLEFRMNTEAFF
CDR3 DNA: TGTGCCAGCAGCTTAGAGTTCAGGATGAACACTGAAGCTTTCTTT

clone size: -
D gene: TRBD1
V gene: TRBV3-1/TRBV3-2
J gene: TRBJ1-2
CDR3 protein: CASSQGRGPGYTF
CDR3 DNA: TGTGCCAGCAGCCAAGGGAGGGGGCCTGGCTACACCTTC

clone size: -
D gene: TRBD1
V gene: TRBV19
J gene: TRBJ2-7
CDR3 protein: CASSDDRDGTYEQYF
CDR3 DNA: TGTGCCAGTAGTGACGACAGGGATGGGACCTACGAGCAGTACTTC

clone size: -
D gene: -
V gene: TRBV4-3
J gene: TRBJ1-2
CDR3 protein: CASSQNRGNYGYTF
CDR3 DNA: TGCGCCAGCAGCCAAAATAGGGGTAACTATGGCTACACCTTC

clone size: -
D gene: -
V gene: TRBV9
J gene: TRBJ2-5
CDR3 protein: CASSIRGDWETQYF
CDR3 DNA: TGTGCCAGCAGCATCCGCGGTGATTGGGAGACCCAGTACTTC

clone size: -
D gene: TRBD1
V gene: TRBV7-3
J gene: TRBJ2-3
CDR3 protein: CASSRPGQGRTDTQYF
CDR3 DNA: TGTGCCAGCAGCCGGCCGGGACAGGGGCGCACAGATACGCAGTATTTT

clone size: few
D gene: TRBD1
V gene: TRBV28
J gene: TRBJ2-5
CDR3 protein: CASSSGTGPTETQYF
CDR3 DNA: TGTGCCAGCAGCTCCGGGACAGGGCCGACAGAGACCCAGTACTTC

clone size: -
D gene: -
V gene: TRBV2
J gene: TRBJ1-4
CDR3 protein: CASSGTALEKLFF
CDR3 DNA: TGTGCCAGCTCAGGGACTGCGTTAGAAAAACTGTTTTTT

clone size: once
D gene: TRBD1
V gene: TRBV2
J gene: TRBJ2-7
CDR3 protein: CASSLDRVGQYF
CDR3 DNA: TGTGCCAGCAGTCTCGACAGGGTCGGGCAGTACTTC

clone size: -
D gene: -
V gene: TRBV7-9
J gene: TRBJ2-1
CDR3 protein: CASSSRTGMVEQFF
CDR3 DNA: TGTGCCAGCAGCTCCAGGACTGGGATGGTGGAGCAGTTCTTC

clone size: -
D gene: -
V gene: TRBV27
J gene: TRBJ2-1
CDR3 protein: CASGQAESSYNEQFF
CDR3 DNA: TGTGCCAGCGGCCAGGCCGAGAGCTCCTACAATGAGCAGTTCTTC

clone size: once
D gene: TRBD2
V gene: TRBV6-1
J gene: TRBJ2-3
CDR3 protein: CASSTRGGAPDTQYF
CDR3 DNA: TGTGCCAGCAGCACCCGCGGGGGGGCCCCAGATACGCAGTATTTT

clone size: -
D gene: TRBD1
V gene: TRBV2
J gene: TRBJ1-5
CDR3 protein: CASSQDRGSNQPQHF
CDR3 DNA: TGTGCCAGCAGCCAGGACAGGGGGTCAAATCAGCCCCAGCATTTT

clone size: -
D gene: -
V gene: TRBV6-5
J gene: TRBJ1-2
CDR3 protein: CASTTGLKYGYTF
CDR3 DNA: TGTGCCAGCACCACGGGACTGAAATATGGCTACACCTTC

clone size: once
D gene: -
V gene: TRBV7-3
J gene: TRBJ2-5
CDR3 protein: CASSLKPGETQYF
CDR3 DNA: TGTGCCAGCAGCTTAAAGCCAGGAGAGACCCAGTACTTC

clone size: -
D gene: TRBD2
V gene: TRBV10-2
J gene: TRBJ2-7
CDR3 protein: CASSLAGGPEQYF
CDR3 DNA: TGCGCCAGCAGCCTAGCGGGGGGGCCCGAGCAGTACTTC

clone size: -
D gene: -
V gene: TRBV20-1
J gene: TRBJ1-3
CDR3 protein: CSASSEVFGTFGNTIYF
CDR3 DNA: TGCAGTGCTAGTAGTGAGGTCTTTGGGACATTTGGAAACACCATATATTTT

clone size: -
D gene: -
V gene: TRBV7-2
J gene: TRBJ1-2
CDR3 protein: CASSLELSSGYTF
CDR3 DNA: TGTGCCAGCAGCTTAGAACTATCCTCCGGCTACACCTTC

clone size: -
D gene: TRBD1
V gene: TRBV9
J gene: TRBJ2-7
CDR3 protein: CASSVADTGGSYEQYF
CDR3 DNA: TGTGCCAGCAGCGTAGCGGATACAGGGGGCTCCTACGAGCAGTACTTC

clone size: -
D gene: -
V gene: TRBV5-1
J gene: TRBJ2-5
CDR3 protein: CASSLVGGEETQYF
CDR3 DNA: TGCGCCAGCAGCTTGGTAGGCGGGGAAGAGACCCAGTACTTC

clone size: -
D gene: TRBD2
V gene: TRBV5-1
J gene: TRBJ2-3
CDR3 protein: CASSSGLAGVASTDTQYF
CDR3 DNA: TGCGCCAGCAGCTCCGGACTAGCGGGGGTTGCTAGCACAGATACGCAGTATTTT